Here is one TCR beta chain with its context. What it recognizes is unknown. Running of the assay took place at deep level. Evenly divided among several immunoSEQ plates was the genomic DNA of each subset. Assay used: immunoSEQ multiplex PCR; TCRdb lists only in-frame clones, some missing. The profile covers around 750,000 clones, with less than 85% appearing a single time and approximately 1.7% taken by the ten largest. This CDR3 comprises 13 residues. Trimming at V came to 5 bases and at J to 5 bases, leaving 8 bases not matched to a gene. CDR1 is GTSNPN, CDR2 SVGIG, per germline (reference sequence). The data were obtained in a study of shared clonotypes between healthy human individuals. Study-wide findings and caveats: Clonotype sharing across several donors was observed for around 4.8% of naive CD4 clonotypes.

This TCR was recovered from a woman in her thirties in good health. The sample comprised memory CD4+ T cells sorted from blood. Indicated subset: CD45RA-negative fraction. The J gene is TRBJ1-1, the V gene TRBV30; 7 bases fit TRBD1. The CDR3 sequence is CAWDRDWETEAFF. The CDR3 DNA reads TGTGCCTGGGACAGGGATTGGGAAACTGAAGCTTTCTTT.